Following are 29 T cell receptor beta chains from one sample sequenced in a study of cytotoxic CD8 clonotypes in ibrutinib-treated CLL. The protocol was immunoSEQ multiplex PCR, while the TCRdb copy is restricted to in-frame clones and leaves out a portion. The repertoire holds 300,000 or so clones, with 60% to 80% as singletons. The sequencing used PBMCs, collected after 36 months of ibrutinib treatment. All receptors derive from a human donor with chronic lymphocytic leukemia.

The chain combines TRBV4-1 with TRBJ1-4; D unclear. The CDR3 extends over 17 amino acids. Germline V gene lookup returns CDR1 MGHRA and CDR2 YSYEKL. Trimming stripped 1 base from V and 0 bases from J, with 12 bases between. CDR3 nucleotides: TGCGCCAGCAGCCAAGTTGTCAGACTAACAACTAATGAAAAACTGTTTTTT. Its protein product is CASSQVVRLTTNEKLFF.

The chain couples TRBV6-1 to TRBJ2-7, with D maybe TRBD1 (7 bases). From germline, CDR1 is MNHNS and CDR2 SASEGT. V lost 5 bases and J 4 bases, leaving 18 bases between the germline ends. The CDR3 runs to 15 residues. The CDR3 nucleotides read TGTGCCAGCAGTCCTACAGGGGCGGGGAGTTACGAGCAGTACTTC. Translating gives CASSPTGAGSYEQYF.

This clone has only a few counts. The V and J genes are TRBV29-1 and TRBJ2-3; 7 bases fit TRBD2. Trimming at V came to 8 bases and at J to 11 bases, leaving 10 bases not matched to a gene. The CDR3 has 11 residues. Germline CDR1 reads SQVTM; CDR2 reads ANQGSEA. The CDR3 bases are TGCAGCCTCACCGGGGGGTACGGGCAGTATTTT. Translating gives CSLTGGYGQYF.

This chain links TRBV18 with TRBJ1-5; D gene unclear. From germline, CDR1 is KGHSH and CDR2 LQKENI. CDR3 size: 15 residues. Trimming took off 3 bases at V and 3 bases at J, with 12 bases between the two ends. This chain's CDR3 is CASSPRGKINQPQHF. CDR3 in DNA: TGTGCCAGCTCACCGCGAGGGAAAATCAATCAGCCCCAGCATTTT.

This clone is a singleton in its sample. The same CDR3 arises from other DNA sequences in this sample as well. The CDR3 sequence is CASSFPGGGTDTQYF. CDR3 DNA: TGCGCCAGCAGCTTCCCGGGAGGAGGTACAGATACGCAGTATTTT. The chain uses TRBV5-1 and TRBJ2-3; 7 bases match TRBD2. Germline V CDR1 and CDR2: SGHRS, YFSETQ. The V gene end was trimmed by 2 bases and the J gene end by 3 bases; junction bases not matched to a gene: 6. This CDR3 is built from 15 residues. Full variable domain (remainder filled in from reference TRBV5-1 and TRBJ2-3): KAGVTQTPRYLIKTRGQQVTLSCSPISGHRSVSWYQQTPGQGLQFLFEYFSETQRNKGNFPGRFSGRQFSNSRSEMNVSTLELGDSALYLCASSFPGGGTDTQYFGPGTRLTVL.

The CDR3 DNA sequence: TGTGCCAGCAGGGGAGGTTGGGGGAACACCGGGGAGCTGTTTTTT. It encodes CASRGGWGNTGELFF. The chain uses TRBV6-1 and TRBJ2-2; the D gene is possibly TRBD2 (6 bases). Per germline, CDR1 MNHNS and CDR2 SASEGT. V lost 6 bases and J lost 1, with 12 bases in between. This CDR3 contains 15 residues.

The chain combines TRBV9 with TRBJ2-5; possible D gene TRBD1, 6 bases. The CDR3 has 14 residues. CDR1 and CDR2 (germline): SGDLS, YYNGEE. Deletions cut 4 bases from V and 5 bases from J, with 15 bases between. This CDR3 is CASSSGDRFETQYF. CDR3 bases: TGTGCCAGCAGCTCCGGAGACAGGTTCGAGACCCAGTACTTC.

The chain is built from TRBV4-2 and TRBJ2-7, with 7 bases that match TRBD2. J was trimmed by 1 base and V by 0 bases; bases with no gene match: 6. Germline CDR1 LGHNA, CDR2 YNFKEQ. This CDR3 is built from 16 residues. This CDR3 is CASSQDISGGSYEQYF. CDR3 in DNA: TGTGCCAGCAGCCAAGATATTTCGGGGGGATCCTACGAGCAGTACTTC.

This clone appeared a single time. The chain recombines TRBV5-1 with TRBJ2-3, with 12 nucleotides matching TRBD2. Germline V gene lookup returns CDR1 SGHRS and CDR2 YFSETQ. V lost 0 bases, J lost 7 bases, and 3 bases stayed unmatched. The CDR3 loop spans 15 amino acids. The CDR3 DNA reads as TGCGCCAGCAGCTTGGAGACTAGCGGGAGATATACGCAGTATTTT. Translated: CASSLETSGRYTQYF.

There are a few counts of this clone. The genes are TRBV5-6 and TRBJ1-5; D is perhaps TRBD1 (6 bases). CDR1 and CDR2 (germline): SGHDT, YYEEEE. V lost 3 bases, J lost 5 bases, and 18 bases lay in between. This CDR3 region has 16 residues. The CDR3 is CASSSYRAAQDQPQHF. The CDR3 DNA sequence: TGTGCCAGCAGCTCCTACAGGGCTGCCCAGGATCAGCCCCAGCATTTT.

This clone occurred a few times. The gene calls are TRBV5-1 and TRBJ2-7; tentative D call: TRBD2 (5 bases). There are 14 residues in the CDR3. With 4 bases removed from V and 3 bases from J, the gap between germline ends came to 14 bases. The germline gives CDR1 SGHRS, CDR2 YFSETQ. The DNA of the CDR3 is TGCGCCAGCAGCGCCCTTGCCGGGGACTACGAGCAGTACTTC. The encoded protein is CASSALAGDYEQYF.

The chain combines TRBV4-1 with TRBJ2-3; perhaps TRBD2 as D (5 bases). Trimming removed 3 bases from V and 1 base from J, with 11 bases in between. The CDR3 runs 15 residues. The germline gives CDR1 MGHRA, CDR2 YSYEKL. The DNA for the CDR3 is TGCGCCAGCAGCCATGGAGGAGCGGGCACAGATACGCAGTATTTT. This codes for CASSHGGAGTDTQYF.

CDR3 loop: CASSLAGTDTQYF. The DNA of the CDR3 is TGTGCCAGCAGTTTGGCGGGGACAGATACGCAGTATTTT. The chain recombines TRBV6-5 with TRBJ2-3; TRBD2 is a possible D gene (6 bases). Germline assignment: CDR1 MNHEY and CDR2 SVGAGI. This CDR3 comprises 13 residues. V lost 4 bases and J lost 3, with 8 bases in between.

The sample holds a few counts of this clone. This chain uses TRBV9 with TRBJ2-1; 10 nucleotides match TRBD2. The CDR3 is 13 residues long. The V gene end was trimmed by 4 bases and the J gene end by 9 bases; junction bases not matched to a gene: 4. Germline assignment: CDR1 SGDLS and CDR2 YYNGEE. CDR3: CASSPSGRSEQFF. As DNA, the CDR3 is TGTGCCAGCAGCCCTAGCGGGAGAAGTGAGCAGTTCTTC. Using reference TRBV9 and TRBJ2-1 for the parts outside the CDR3, the full variable domain is DSGVTQTPKHLITATGQRVTLRCSPRSGDLSVYWYQQSLDQGLQFLIQYYNGEERAKGNILERFSAQQFPDLHSELNLSSLELGDSALYFCASSPSGRSEQFFGPGTRLTVL.

The chain is built from TRBV25-1 and TRBJ2-1; 8 positions agree with TRBD1. Germline loops: CDR1 MGHDK, CDR2 SYGVNS. The CDR3 totals 13 residues. V shed 7 bases and J 7 bases; nucleotides not matched to a gene: 6. Here the CDR3 reads CASKDRAPNEQFF. In nucleotides, the CDR3 is TGTGCCAGCAAGGACAGGGCCCCAAATGAGCAGTTCTTC.

The chain uses TRBV27 and TRBJ2-1; D might be TRBD1 or TRBD2, each matching 5 bases. This CDR3 is 14 amino acids long. Trimming pared 3 bases from V and 15 bases from J, leaving 21 bases between. Germline values: CDR1 MNHEY, CDR2 SMNVEV (reference sequence). CDR3 residues: CASSLSGKGRNLFF. Here the CDR3 DNA reads TGTGCCAGCAGTTTGTCGGGTAAGGGACGGAATCTGTTCTTC.

The chain links TRBV15 to TRBJ2-3, with no clear D. Germline V gives CDR1 LNHNV, CDR2 YYDKDF (reference sequence). V was clipped by 3 bases and J by 5 bases, with 12 bases between them. CDR3 length: 14 residues. CDR3 in amino acids: CATSSYTLGDTQYF. In nucleotides, the CDR3 is TGTGCCACCAGCAGTTATACTCTCGGAGATACGCAGTATTTT. The full variable domain, rest sourced from reference TRBV15 and TRBJ2-3, is DAMVIQNPRYQVTQFGKPVTLSCSQTLNHNVMYWYQQKSSQAPKLLFHYYDKDFNNEADTPDNFQSRRPNTSFCFLDIRSPGLGDTAMYLCATSSYTLGDTQYFGPGTRLTVL.

The chain couples TRBV2 to TRBJ1-4; a weak D match, TRBD1 (6 bases). This CDR3 is built from 14 residues. V lost 7 bases and J lost 3, with 12 bases in between. In germline, CDR1 is SNHLY, CDR2 FYNNEI. The CDR3 sequence: CASKGGRANEKLFF. The DNA for the CDR3 is TGTGCCAGCAAAGGGGGGCGGGCTAATGAAAAACTGTTTTTT.

V usage is TRBV4-1 and J usage is TRBJ2-7, with TRBD1 as a possible D gene (6 bases). Germline V gives CDR1 MGHRA, CDR2 YSYEKL. The CDR3 covers 14 residues. Between the trimmed V and J ends, which lost 6 bases and 3 bases, there was a span of 15 bases. CDR3 DNA: TGCGCCAGCAGGGACTTGGGGACAAGCTACGAGCAGTACTTC. Its protein is CASRDLGTSYEQYF.

CDR3 in amino acids: CASSQTGNSNQPQHF. In nucleotides, the CDR3 is TGTGCCAGCAGTCAGACAGGAAATAGCAATCAGCCCCAGCATTTT. The rearrangement joins TRBV7-2 to TRBJ1-5; TRBD1 might be the D (6 bases). The CDR3 consists of 15 residues. Between the trimmed V and J ends, which lost 6 bases and 0 bases, there was a span of 12 bases. Germline CDR1 is SGHTA and CDR2 is FQGNSA. Together with reference TRBV7-2 and TRBJ1-5, the CDR3 gives the full variable domain: GAGVSQSPSNKVTEKGKDVELRCDPISGHTALYWYRQSLGQGLEFLIYFQGNSAPDKSGLPSDRFSAERTGGSVSTLTIQRTQQEDSAVYLCASSQTGNSNQPQHFGDGTRLSIL.

This clone turned up a few times. The chain recombines TRBV14 with TRBJ2-2; D gene ambiguous. Trimming removed 5 bases at V and 6 bases at J, with 13 bases between. The CDR3 totals 14 residues. Germline assignment: CDR1 SGHDN and CDR2 FVKESK. Here the CDR3 DNA reads TGTGCCAGCAGCGACGGGCCAAGTCCCGGGGAGCTGTTTTTT. Translation: CASSDGPSPGELFF. The full variable domain, completed using reference TRBV14 and TRBJ2-2, is EAGVTQFPSHSVIEKGQTVTLRCDPISGHDNLYWYRRVMGKEIKFLLHFVKESKQDESGMPNNRFLAERTGGTYSTLKVQPAELEDSGVYFCASSDGPSPGELFFGEGSRLTVL.

The CDR3: CASSLGTAINEQFF. CDR3 bases: TGTGCCAGCAGCTTGGGGACAGCCATCAATGAGCAGTTCTTC. V usage is TRBV5-4 and J usage is TRBJ2-1, with D perhaps TRBD1 (6 bases). V lost 0 bases and J 6 bases, leaving 10 bases between the germline ends. CDR1 is SGHNT and CDR2 is YYREEE in the germline V gene (reference sequence). CDR3 length: 14 amino acids.

The chain uses TRBV9 and TRBJ1-2, with TRBD1 as a possible D gene (5 bases). Germline CDR1 and CDR2: SGDLS and YYNGEE. Trimming shortened V by 4 bases and J by 8 bases, and 15 bases separated the two germline ends. This CDR3 is 13 amino acids long. The DNA of the CDR3 is TGTGCCAGCAGCCTAGCTGGGGCGCGGGGCTACACCTTC. Translation gives CASSLAGARGYTF. The entire variable domain, with the rest obtained from reference TRBV9 and TRBJ1-2, is as follows: DSGVTQTPKHLITATGQRVTLRCSPRSGDLSVYWYQQSLDQGLQFLIQYYNGEERAKGNILERFSAQQFPDLHSELNLSSLELGDSALYFCASSLAGARGYTFGSGTRLTVV.

The chain links TRBV5-6 to TRBJ2-1, with a weak D call TRBD2 (6 bases). CDR1 SGHDT and CDR2 YYEEEE come from the germline V gene. The CDR3 has 14 residues. V dropped 7 bases and J dropped 4 bases, with 15 bases sitting between them. This CDR3 reads CASGGGIGYNEQFF. Written as DNA, the CDR3 is TGTGCCAGCGGAGGAGGGATTGGGTACAATGAGCAGTTCTTC.

The genes are TRBV5-1 and TRBJ2-1; 8 nucleotides match TRBD2. Germline values: CDR1 SGHRS, CDR2 YFSETQ. V lost 0 bases and J lost 5; bases outside the gene matches: 7. The CDR3 consists of 16 residues. Written as DNA, the CDR3 is TGCGCCAGCAGCTTGGTAATAGCGGGGTTGGACAATGAGCAGTTCTTC. It specifies CASSLVIAGLDNEQFF.

V usage is TRBV28 and J usage is TRBJ2-7; 9 positions agree with TRBD2. This CDR3 is 15 amino acids long. Germline lookup yields CDR1 MDHEN and CDR2 SYDVKM. The ends lost 5 bases at V and 7 bases at J; junction bases unmatched: 12. For the CDR3, the DNA is TGTGCCAGCAGTCCCAACCTTAGCGGGAGTCGAGAGCAGTACTTC. This sequence encodes CASSPNLSGSREQYF.

CDR3: CASSAYGDTQYF. DNA of the CDR3: TGTGCCAGCAGCGCTTACGGAGATACGCAGTATTTT. The chain recombines TRBV9 with TRBJ2-3; unclear D gene. The CDR3 length is 12 residues. Trimming took off 3 bases at V and 5 bases at J, with 7 bases between the two ends. Germline-derived CDR1 and CDR2 are SGDLS and YYNGEE.

The CDR3 bases are TGTGCCAGCACCAAGGACAGGGGATATACGCAGTATTTT. This encodes CASTKDRGYTQYF. The J gene is TRBJ2-3, the V gene TRBV6-1; 9 nucleotides match TRBD1. CDR3 size: 13 residues. Per the germline V gene, CDR1 is MNHNS and CDR2 is SASEGT. J lost 7 bases, V lost 7 bases, and 6 bases had no gene match.

The V and J genes are TRBV18 and TRBJ2-2, with TRBD2 identical over 14 bases. The CDR3 spans 18 residues. CDR1 KGHSH and CDR2 LQKENI come from the germline V gene. J gave up 6 bases and V 0 bases, and 6 bases lay outside the gene matches. CDR3 residues: CASSPPGLAGVGSGELFF. CDR3 nucleotides: TGTGCCAGCTCACCACCGGGACTAGCGGGAGTGGGCTCCGGGGAGCTGTTTTTT.